This T cell receptor beta chain was retrieved from a study of control samples from healthy donors and cancer patients. Measured with immunoSEQ multiplex PCR; TCRdb has only the in-frame clones, and not every one. The sample yields about 45,000 clones, 80% to 95% seen once. Germline CDR1 and CDR2: SEHNR and FQNEAQ (reference sequence). The V and J ends lost 7 bases and 7 bases respectively, with 13 bases between them. The CDR3 covers 13 residues. This receptor was taken from a woman aged 35 to 49 with head and neck cancer. The chain couples TRBV7-9 to TRBJ1-4; D gene ambiguous. Sequencing was performed on PBMCs. The CDR3 loop reads CASIKDSSEKLFF. The DNA for the CDR3 is TGTGCCAGCATTAAGGATAGCAGTGAAAAACTGTTTTTT.